This T cell receptor (beta chain) emerged from a study of shared clonotypes between healthy human individuals. Overall study findings and caveats: When compared with the clonotypes that were shared by all four sorted-subset donors, the non-shared clonotypes turned out to have lower generation probabilities. Genetic and exposure-history diversity was limited by the small donor number.

Ten or more counts support this clone. What it binds is unknown. CDR1 and CDR2 from the germline V gene are MRHNA and SNTAGT. V was clipped by 3 bases and J by 5 bases; unmatched bases: 7. The CDR3 is made up of 16 amino acids. The assay ran at deep level. Evenly divided among several immunoSEQ plates was the genomic DNA of each subset. Sequencing was performed with immunoSEQ multiplex PCR; in TCRdb, only in-frame clones are kept and a portion is missing. The repertoire holds 110,000 or so clones, with around 71% as singletons. Sequences were obtained from memory CD8+ T cells sorted from blood. Described subset: CD45RO+ cells pooled with CCR7-negative TemRA cells. The genes are TRBV6-4 and TRBJ2-2, with 9 bases matching TRBD2. This receptor was identified in a woman younger than 45 in good health. The DNA for the CDR3 is TGTGCCAGCAGTGAATCCGCTAGCGGGATAACCGGGGAGCTGTTTTTT. It codes for CASSESASGITGELFF.